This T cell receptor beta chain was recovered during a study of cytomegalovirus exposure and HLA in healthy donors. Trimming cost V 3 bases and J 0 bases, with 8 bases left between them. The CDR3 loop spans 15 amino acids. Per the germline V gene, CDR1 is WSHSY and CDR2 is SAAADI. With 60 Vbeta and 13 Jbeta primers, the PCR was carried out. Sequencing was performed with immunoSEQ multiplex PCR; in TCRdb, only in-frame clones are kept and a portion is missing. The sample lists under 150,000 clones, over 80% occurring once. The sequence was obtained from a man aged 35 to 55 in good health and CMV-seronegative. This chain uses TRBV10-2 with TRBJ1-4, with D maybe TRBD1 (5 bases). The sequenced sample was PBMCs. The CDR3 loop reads CASSDTGSTNEKLFF. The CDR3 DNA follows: TGCGCCAGCAGTGATACAGGATCAACTAATGAAAAACTGTTTTTT.